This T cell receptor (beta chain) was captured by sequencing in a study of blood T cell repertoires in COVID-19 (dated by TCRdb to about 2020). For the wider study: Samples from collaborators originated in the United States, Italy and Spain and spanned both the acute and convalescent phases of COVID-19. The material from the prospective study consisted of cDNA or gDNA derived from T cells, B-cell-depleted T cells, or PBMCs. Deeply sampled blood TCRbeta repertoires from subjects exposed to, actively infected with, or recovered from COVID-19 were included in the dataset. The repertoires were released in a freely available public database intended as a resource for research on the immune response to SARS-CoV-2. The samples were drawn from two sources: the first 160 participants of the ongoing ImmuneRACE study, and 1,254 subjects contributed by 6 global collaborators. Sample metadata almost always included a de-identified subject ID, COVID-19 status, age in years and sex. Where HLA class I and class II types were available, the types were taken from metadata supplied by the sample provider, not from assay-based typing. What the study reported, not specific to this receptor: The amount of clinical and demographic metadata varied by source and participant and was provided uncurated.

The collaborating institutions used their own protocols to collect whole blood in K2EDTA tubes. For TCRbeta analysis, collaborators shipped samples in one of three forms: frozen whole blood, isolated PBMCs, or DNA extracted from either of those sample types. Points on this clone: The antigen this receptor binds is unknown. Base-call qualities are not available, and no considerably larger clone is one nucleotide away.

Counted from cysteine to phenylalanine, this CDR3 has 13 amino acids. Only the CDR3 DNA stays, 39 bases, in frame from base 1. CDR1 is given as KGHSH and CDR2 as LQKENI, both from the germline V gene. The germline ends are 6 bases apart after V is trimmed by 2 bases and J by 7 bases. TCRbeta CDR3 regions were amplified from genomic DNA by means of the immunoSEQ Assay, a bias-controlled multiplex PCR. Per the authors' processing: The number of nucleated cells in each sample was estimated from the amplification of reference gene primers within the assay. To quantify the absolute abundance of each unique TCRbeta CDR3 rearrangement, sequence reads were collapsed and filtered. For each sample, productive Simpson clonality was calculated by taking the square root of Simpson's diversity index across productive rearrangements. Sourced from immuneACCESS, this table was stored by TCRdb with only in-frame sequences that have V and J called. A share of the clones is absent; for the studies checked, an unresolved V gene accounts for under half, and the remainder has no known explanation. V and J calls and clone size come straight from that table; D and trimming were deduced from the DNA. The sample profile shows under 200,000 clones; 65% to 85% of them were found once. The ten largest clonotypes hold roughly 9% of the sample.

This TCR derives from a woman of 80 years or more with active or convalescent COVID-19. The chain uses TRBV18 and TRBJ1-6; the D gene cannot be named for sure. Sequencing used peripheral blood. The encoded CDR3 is CASSPGTNSPLHF. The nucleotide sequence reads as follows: TGTGCCAGCTCACCAGGCACCAATTCACCCCTCCACTTT.